A selection of T cell receptor beta chains follows, all from one sample in a study of blood T cells in healthy people across ages. MiXCR, run by TCRdb on the 5' RACE reads, gives a single entry per CDR3 protein. The data show 800,000 to 950,000 distinct CDR3 sequences, with about 48% seen just once and 10% to 15% held by the top ten. The sequenced sample consisted of blood. The receptors were sampled from a man aged 25-40 years in good health. CDR3s include the opening cysteine and the closing phenylalanine or tryptophan. Each record gives: CDR3 length, J gene, V gene, D gene, clone size, CDR3 protein, CDR3 DNA. A D gene is named only where the DNA matches it firmly. The size of a clone is reported for some rows only, either as once, few or many, or as a class for expanded clones.

len: 17; j_gene: TRBJ1-4; v_gene: TRBV5-5; d_gene: -; abundance: -; CDR3aa: CASSSLGGLATNEKLFF; CDR3nt: TGTGCCAGCAGCTCCCTCGGCGGTCTTGCAACTAATGAAAAACTGTTTTTT
len: 13; j_gene: TRBJ2-2; v_gene: TRBV4-2; d_gene: -; abundance: -; CDR3aa: CASSQLASGELFF; CDR3nt: TGTGCCAGCAGCCAACTCGCCTCCGGGGAGCTGTTTTTT
len: 14; j_gene: TRBJ1-1; v_gene: TRBV28; d_gene: TRBD1; abundance: -; CDR3aa: CASRTDREYTEAFF; CDR3nt: TGTGCCAGCAGGACGGACAGGGAGTACACTGAAGCTTTCTTT
len: 14; j_gene: TRBJ2-5; v_gene: TRBV28; d_gene: -; abundance: few; CDR3aa: CASSFSGAEETQYF; CDR3nt: TGTGCCAGCAGTTTCTCAGGGGCGGAAGAGACCCAGTACTTC
len: 13; j_gene: TRBJ2-4; v_gene: TRBV7-9; d_gene: -; abundance: -; CDR3aa: CAGSLETENIQYF; CDR3nt: TGTGCCGGCAGCTTAGAAACAGAAAACATTCAGTACTTC
len: 17; j_gene: TRBJ2-5; v_gene: TRBV5-4; d_gene: TRBD2; abundance: -; CDR3aa: CASSYGLAGESQETQYF; CDR3nt: TGTGCCAGCAGCTACGGACTAGCGGGGGAGAGCCAAGAGACCCAGTACTTC
len: 12; j_gene: TRBJ2-3; v_gene: TRBV10-3; d_gene: TRBD2; abundance: -; CDR3aa: CATRGGPDTQYF; CDR3nt: TGTGCCACCCGGGGGGGCCCCGATACGCAGTATTTT
len: 14; j_gene: TRBJ1-3; v_gene: TRBV5-4; d_gene: TRBD1; abundance: -; CDR3aa: CASSIQGRGNTIYF; CDR3nt: TGTGCCAGCAGTATACAGGGGAGGGGAAACACCATATATTTT
len: 14; j_gene: TRBJ1-2; v_gene: TRBV5-1; d_gene: -; abundance: -; CDR3aa: CASSPSSRNYGYTF; CDR3nt: TGCGCCAGCAGCCCCTCCAGCCGAAACTATGGCTACACCTTC
len: 16; j_gene: TRBJ2-1; v_gene: TRBV27; d_gene: TRBD1; abundance: -; CDR3aa: CASSLSLGQAYNEQFF; CDR3nt: TGTGCCAGCAGTTTATCGTTGGGACAGGCCTACAATGAGCAGTTCTTC
len: 12; j_gene: TRBJ1-2; v_gene: TRBV20-1; d_gene: -; abundance: -; CDR3aa: CSVNQGVWGYTF; CDR3nt: TGCAGTGTCAACCAGGGAGTATGGGGCTACACCTTC
len: 18; j_gene: TRBJ1-2; v_gene: TRBV27; d_gene: TRBD1; abundance: -; CDR3aa: CASNPGQKLTGGTYCYTF; CDR3nt: TGTGCCAGCAACCCGGGGCAAAAATTGACAGGGGGAACCTATTGCTACACCTTC
len: 11; j_gene: TRBJ2-7; v_gene: TRBV6-1; d_gene: -; abundance: -; CDR3aa: CAISEHYEQYF; CDR3nt: TGTGCCATCAGCGAGCACTACGAGCAGTACTTC
len: 16; j_gene: TRBJ2-7; v_gene: TRBV5-1; d_gene: -; abundance: few; CDR3aa: CASSGGQQQFSYEQYF; CDR3nt: TGCGCCAGCAGCGGGGGGCAGCAGCAATTCTCCTACGAGCAGTACTTC
len: 15; j_gene: TRBJ2-1; v_gene: TRBV7-9; d_gene: -; abundance: -; CDR3aa: CASSFGQGKGNEQFF; CDR3nt: TGTGCCAGCAGCTTTGGGCAGGGGAAGGGCAATGAGCAGTTCTTC
len: 15; j_gene: TRBJ2-7; v_gene: TRBV27; d_gene: TRBD2; abundance: few; CDR3aa: CASSFGGGPYVVQYF; CDR3nt: TGTGCCAGCAGTTTTGGGGGGGGTCCCTACGTTGTGCAGTACTTC
len: 16; j_gene: TRBJ2-7; v_gene: TRBV3-1; d_gene: -; abundance: -; CDR3aa: CASSQAHSEDPGEQYF; CDR3nt: TGTGCCAGCAGCCAGGCACATAGCGAGGATCCTGGCGAGCAGTACTTC
len: 14; j_gene: TRBJ2-2; v_gene: TRBV25-1; d_gene: -; abundance: -; CDR3aa: CASLDQVGTGELFF; CDR3nt: TGTGCCAGCCTCGATCAGGTCGGCACCGGGGAGCTGTTTTTT
len: 16; j_gene: TRBJ2-1; v_gene: TRBV24-1; d_gene: TRBD1; abundance: -; CDR3aa: CATSETGTGAYNEQFF; CDR3nt: TGTGCCACCAGTGAGACCGGGACAGGGGCCTACAATGAGCAGTTCTTC
len: 17; j_gene: TRBJ1-2; v_gene: TRBV21-1; d_gene: -; abundance: -; CDR3aa: CASSRETGGKFNYGYTF; CDR3nt: TGTGCCAGCAGCAGGGAGACAGGTGGAAAATTCAACTATGGCTACACCTTC
len: 15; j_gene: TRBJ2-7; v_gene: TRBV28; d_gene: TRBD1; abundance: -; CDR3aa: CASNPADRAPYEQYF; CDR3nt: TGTGCCAGCAACCCCGCGGACAGGGCCCCCTACGAGCAGTACTTC
len: 15; j_gene: TRBJ1-2; v_gene: TRBV18; d_gene: TRBD1; abundance: -; CDR3aa: CASSSGQGNVYGYTF; CDR3nt: TGTGCCAGCTCCTCGGGACAGGGAAACGTTTATGGCTACACCTTC
len: 17; j_gene: TRBJ2-3; v_gene: TRBV4-1; d_gene: TRBD1; abundance: few; CDR3aa: CASSQVSPGGGTDTQYF; CDR3nt: TGCGCCAGCAGCCAAGTGAGCCCAGGGGGTGGCACAGATACGCAGTATTTT
len: 15; j_gene: TRBJ2-1; v_gene: TRBV7-2; d_gene: -; abundance: -; CDR3aa: CASTLGPFSYNEQFF; CDR3nt: TGTGCCAGCACCCTGGGACCCTTCTCCTACAATGAGCAGTTCTTC
len: 17; j_gene: TRBJ2-1; v_gene: TRBV7-2; d_gene: TRBD2; abundance: -; CDR3aa: CASSLFSPLAGNNEQFF; CDR3nt: TGTGCCAGCAGCTTATTTTCCCCGCTAGCGGGGAACAATGAGCAGTTCTTC
len: 15; j_gene: TRBJ1-2; v_gene: TRBV6-6; d_gene: TRBD1; abundance: -; CDR3aa: CASSYADRDHYGYTF; CDR3nt: TGTGCCAGCAGTTACGCCGACAGGGATCACTATGGCTACACCTTC
len: 14; j_gene: TRBJ2-3; v_gene: TRBV25-1; d_gene: -; abundance: few; CDR3aa: CASSDGRGTDTQYF; CDR3nt: TGTGCCAGCAGTGACGGACGGGGCACAGATACGCAGTATTTT
len: 12; j_gene: TRBJ2-2; v_gene: TRBV11-2; d_gene: -; abundance: -; CDR3aa: CASSLYFGELFF; CDR3nt: TGTGCCAGCAGCTTATACTTCGGGGAGCTGTTTTTT
len: 15; j_gene: TRBJ2-3; v_gene: TRBV4-3; d_gene: TRBD1; abundance: -; CDR3aa: CASSQDDRGPDTQYF; CDR3nt: TGCGCCAGCAGCCAAGATGACAGGGGGCCAGATACGCAGTATTTT
len: 16; j_gene: TRBJ1-3; v_gene: TRBV4-1; d_gene: TRBD1; abundance: -; CDR3aa: CASSQPGTGPGNTIYF; CDR3nt: TGCGCCAGCAGCCAGCCCGGGACAGGGCCCGGAAACACCATATATTTT
len: 15; j_gene: TRBJ2-3; v_gene: TRBV4-2; d_gene: TRBD2; abundance: -; CDR3aa: CASSQDGKREDTQYF; CDR3nt: TGTGCCAGCAGCCAAGATGGTAAGCGGGAAGATACGCAGTATTTT
len: 15; j_gene: TRBJ1-2; v_gene: TRBV4-2; d_gene: -; abundance: few; CDR3aa: CASSPYTTDGNGYTF; CDR3nt: TGTGCCAGCAGCCCCTATACAACCGACGGGAATGGCTACACCTTC
len: 13; j_gene: TRBJ1-5; v_gene: TRBV9; d_gene: -; abundance: few; CDR3aa: CASSPAGEEPQHF; CDR3nt: TGTGCCAGCAGCCCAGCAGGGGAGGAGCCCCAGCATTTT
len: 12; j_gene: TRBJ2-1; v_gene: TRBV14; d_gene: -; abundance: -; CDR3aa: CASTRGGGEQFF; CDR3nt: TGTGCCAGCACCCGTGGAGGGGGTGAGCAGTTCTTC
len: 12; j_gene: TRBJ1-2; v_gene: TRBV29-1; d_gene: TRBD1; abundance: -; CDR3aa: CSVSEQGAGYTF; CDR3nt: TGCAGCGTTTCGGAACAGGGGGCTGGCTACACCTTC